Below, 20 T cell receptor beta chains from the same sample are listed, as sequenced in a study of neoadjuvant nivolumab and ipilimumab in lung cancer. Data came from immunoSEQ multiplex PCR; TCRdb stores just in-frame clones and leaves some out. The sample includes around 7,500 clones, roughly four fifths of them seen just once. This sample comprised tumor tissue, obtained after neoadjuvant nivolumab, alone or with ipilimumab, at or shortly before surgery. The receptors stem from an adult with non-small cell lung cancer.

The rearrangement uses TRBV6-1 and TRBJ2-7; weak D call: TRBD1 (5 bases). Germline V gene data show CDR1 as MNHNS and CDR2 as SASEGT. The V gene lost 1 base and the J gene lost 8 bases, with 12 bases spanning the gap. CDR3 size: 13 residues. CDR3 bases: TGTGCCAGCAGTGAAGAAGGGGCAATCCAGCAGTACTTC. Its translation is CASSEEGAIQQYF.

This clone was recorded only once. This sequence joins TRBV5-8 and TRBJ1-1; D remains ambiguous. The V gene's germline CDR1 is SGHTS and CDR2 YDEGEE. The CDR3 covers 12 residues. Trimming removed 0 bases at V and 9 bases at J, with 9 bases between. The CDR3: CASSLAREKAFF. In DNA, the CDR3 is TGTGCCAGCAGCTTGGCCCGGGAGAAAGCTTTCTTT.

This chain uses TRBV25-1 with TRBJ2-1; no clear D. This CDR3 is 14 amino acids long. Germline CDR1 reads MGHDK; CDR2 reads SYGVNS. V lost 5 bases to trimming and J lost 7 bases, with 15 bases between them. The CDR3 loop is CASSSPPPRNEQFF. CDR3 nucleotides: TGTGCCAGCAGTTCCCCTCCGCCGAGGAATGAGCAGTTCTTC.

This clone was counted between two and nine times. The V call is TRBV4-1, the J call TRBJ2-1, with unresolved D. The CDR3 sequence is 14 residues long. The V end was cut by 1 base, the J end by 5 bases, with 9 bases between. Germline values: CDR1 MGHRA, CDR2 YSYEKL. The CDR3: CASSQVGYDNEQFF. The CDR3 region has the DNA TGCGCCAGCAGCCAAGTGGGCTATGACAATGAGCAGTTCTTC.

This clone showed up just a few times. The chain couples TRBV28 to TRBJ2-7, with TRBD2 identical over 12 bases. J gave up 2 bases and V 6 bases, and 5 bases lay outside the gene matches. Germline V gene sequence: CDR1 MDHEN, CDR2 SYDVKM. This CDR3 is built from 15 residues. CDR3 sequence: CASRPSSGRAYEQYF. CDR3 DNA: TGTGCCAGCAGGCCTTCTAGCGGGAGGGCCTACGAGCAGTACTTC.

The J gene is TRBJ2-2, the V gene TRBV5-1, with D unresolved. V dropped 4 bases and J dropped 4 bases, with 14 bases sitting between them. Germline V gives CDR1 SGHRS, CDR2 YFSETQ. This CDR3 is built from 15 residues. The CDR3 nucleotides read TGCGCCAGCAGCCTCTTTAGTCAAGGCACCGGGGAGCTGTTTTTT. Residues: CASSLFSQGTGELFF.

This clone was seen a few times. V and J are TRBV6-1 and TRBJ1-2, with unresolved D. Germline values: CDR1 MNHNS, CDR2 SASEGT. This CDR3 comprises 12 residues. The V and J ends lost 7 bases and 5 bases respectively, with 11 bases between them. CDR3 DNA sequence: TGTGCCAGCATCCGGACGGCATATGGCTACACCTTC. Its protein product is CASIRTAYGYTF.

The chain combines TRBV6-5 with TRBJ1-5; a possible D gene is TRBD1 (5 bases). CDR1 is MNHEY and CDR2 is SVGAGI in the germline V gene. The V and J ends lost 7 bases and 2 bases respectively, with 9 bases between them. The CDR3 contains 13 residues. The CDR3 coding sequence is TGTGCCAGCACTCAGGGCCGCAATCAGCCCCAGCATTTT. This sequence encodes CASTQGRNQPQHF.

The V gene is TRBV5-4, the J gene TRBJ2-7, with TRBD1 as a possible D gene (5 bases). This CDR3 has 14 amino acids. In germline, CDR1 is SGHNT, CDR2 YYREEE (reference sequence). V lost 2 bases, J lost 6 bases, and 15 bases lay in between. Here the CDR3 DNA reads TGTGCCAGCAGCTTTAGGGGTTTCCTCGGCGAGCAGTACTTC. Encoded protein: CASSFRGFLGEQYF.

The rearrangement uses TRBV11-3 and TRBJ2-5; a weak D match, TRBD2 (5 bases). Germline CDR1 reads SGHNT; CDR2 reads YENEEA. CDR3 size: 14 residues. V was pared by 1 base and J by 0 bases, with 6 bases between. The CDR3 protein is CASSLGGNQETQYF. The CDR3 DNA sequence: TGTGCCAGCAGCTTAGGAGGGAACCAAGAGACCCAGTACTTC. Variable domain in full (rest from reference TRBV11-3 and TRBJ2-5): EAGVVQSPRYKIIEKKQPVAFWCNPISGHNTLYWYLQNLGQGPELLIRYENEEAVDDSQLPKDRFSAERLKGVDSTLKIQPAELGDSAVYLCASSLGGNQETQYFGPGTRLLVL.

By its share, this clone is medium-sized. This rearrangement joins TRBV10-3 to TRBJ2-7; TRBD1 agrees at 7 bases. V gave up 3 bases and J gave up 5 bases; unmatched junction bases: 7. Germline CDR1 ENHRY, CDR2 SYGVKD. The CDR3 sequence is 14 residues long. The CDR3, as DNA: TGTGCCATCAGTGATGGGGACAGAAGCCACGAGCAGTACTTC. Protein: CAISDGDRSHEQYF.

The V and J genes are TRBV7-2 and TRBJ2-5; D is possibly TRBD2 (6 bases). This CDR3 has 13 residues. V lost 5 bases and J lost 4, with 11 bases in between. Germline-derived CDR1 and CDR2 are SGHTA and FQGNSA. The CDR3 coding sequence is TGTGCCAGCAGCGGGACTCATACAGAGACCCAGTACTTC. It codes for CASSGTHTETQYF. The full variable domain, rest sourced from reference TRBV7-2 and TRBJ2-5, is GAGVSQSPSNKVTEKGKDVELRCDPISGHTALYWYRQSLGQGLEFLIYFQGNSAPDKSGLPSDRFSAERTGGSVSTLTIQRTQQEDSAVYLCASSGTHTETQYFGPGTRLLVL.

V usage is TRBV7-3 and J usage is TRBJ2-2; a weak D match, TRBD2 (5 bases). V shed 4 bases and J shed 0 bases, with 15 bases lying between them. Germline values: CDR1 SGHTA, CDR2 FQGTGA. There are 17 residues in the CDR3. DNA for the CDR3: TGTGCCAGCAGCTCCCTCGGGGATCCGACGAACACCGGGGAGCTGTTTTTT. It yields the protein CASSSLGDPTNTGELFF.

This clone was observed once. The chain recombines TRBV7-9 with TRBJ2-5, with TRBD2 matching 11 bases. CDR1 SEHNR and CDR2 FQNEAQ come from the germline V gene (reference sequence). The J segment lost 2 bases and the V segment lost 3 bases, leaving 5 bases of the junction unmatched. The CDR3 contains 16 residues. CDR3 loop: CASSFGTSGFQETQYF. Here the CDR3 DNA reads TGTGCCAGCAGCTTCGGGACTAGCGGATTTCAAGAGACCCAGTACTTC.

This rearrangement joins TRBV28 to TRBJ2-7, with TRBD2 matching 12 bases. The germline V gene encodes CDR1 MDHEN and CDR2 SYDVKM. Trimming cost V 3 bases and J 4 bases; bases outside gene matches: 19. The CDR3 is made up of 20 amino acids. CDR3 region: CASSFPIRLLAGGFGYEQYF. The CDR3 DNA follows: TGTGCCAGCAGTTTCCCTATCCGGCTTCTAGCGGGAGGGTTCGGGTACGAGCAGTACTTC.

This chain connects TRBV5-1 to TRBJ2-7, with TRBD1 matching over 8 bases. The CDR3 contains 14 residues. V was pared by 1 base and J by 5 bases, with 5 bases of the junction left unmatched. Per the germline V gene, CDR1 is SGHRS and CDR2 is YFSETQ. The CDR3 nucleotides read TGCGCCAGCAGCTTGAATTCGGACAGGGACGAGCAGTACTTC. Protein sequence: CASSLNSDRDEQYF. The variable domain in full, with the rest retrieved from reference TRBV5-1 and TRBJ2-7, is KAGVTQTPRYLIKTRGQQVTLSCSPISGHRSVSWYQQTPGQGLQFLFEYFSETQRNKGNFPGRFSGRQFSNSRSEMNVSTLELGDSALYLCASSLNSDRDEQYFGPGTRLTVT.

The chain has TRBV6-1 and TRBJ1-1; 7 nucleotides match TRBD1. Germline V gene data show CDR1 as MNHNS and CDR2 as SASEGT. The V and J ends lost 6 bases and 1 base, in that order; junction bases with no gene match: 8. This CDR3 has 15 amino acids. The CDR3 here is CASRLTGSTNTEAFF. The CDR3 DNA reads as TGTGCCAGCAGGCTGACAGGGTCAACGAACACTGAAGCTTTCTTT.

This clone was counted a single time. The chain uses TRBV28 and TRBJ2-2; 9 nucleotides agree with TRBD1. J gave up 4 bases and V 5 bases, and 2 bases lay outside the gene matches. CDR1 and CDR2 from the germline V gene are MDHEN and SYDVKM. CDR3 length equals 14 residues. This CDR3 is CASSGQGSTGELFF. CDR3 bases: TGTGCCAGCAGTGGACAGGGGAGCACCGGGGAGCTGTTTTTT.

This chain's CDR3 is CASSKSWDSAYGYTF. DNA of the CDR3: TGTGCCAGCAGCAAGTCCTGGGACAGCGCATATGGCTACACCTTC. V gene TRBV6-5 combines with J gene TRBJ1-2, with 7 bases matching TRBD1. The germline CDR1 and CDR2 sequences are MNHEY and SVGAGI. Losses at the gene ends were 6 bases for V and 5 bases for J; bases not matched to a gene: 12. This CDR3 region has 15 residues.

Here the CDR3 DNA reads TGTGCCAGCGAGGTGGAGGTGGGGAGAGAGCAGTACTTC. Residues: CASEVEVGREQYF. This chain joins TRBV2 and TRBJ2-7, with TRBD2 as a possible D gene (5 bases). The CDR3 consists of 13 residues. Trimming pared 8 bases from V and 7 bases from J, leaving 18 bases between. The germline CDR1 and CDR2 sequences are SNHLY and FYNNEI.